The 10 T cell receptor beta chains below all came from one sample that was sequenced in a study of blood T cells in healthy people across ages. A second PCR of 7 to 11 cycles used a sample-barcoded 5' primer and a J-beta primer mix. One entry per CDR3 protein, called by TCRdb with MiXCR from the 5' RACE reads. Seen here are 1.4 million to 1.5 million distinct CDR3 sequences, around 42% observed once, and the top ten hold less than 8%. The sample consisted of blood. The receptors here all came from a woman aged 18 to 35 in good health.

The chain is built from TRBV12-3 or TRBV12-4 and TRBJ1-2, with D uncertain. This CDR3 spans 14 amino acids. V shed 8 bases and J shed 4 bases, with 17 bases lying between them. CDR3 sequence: CASGRTGPGYGYTF. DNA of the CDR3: TGTGCCAGCGGCAGAACCGGGCCGGGCTATGGCTACACCTTC.

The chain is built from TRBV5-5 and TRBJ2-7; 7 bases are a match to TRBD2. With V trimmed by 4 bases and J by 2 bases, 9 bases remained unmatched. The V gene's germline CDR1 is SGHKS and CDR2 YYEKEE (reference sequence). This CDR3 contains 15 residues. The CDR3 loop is CASSPDGRSTYEQYF. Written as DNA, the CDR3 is TGTGCCAGCAGCCCCGACGGGAGGTCGACCTACGAGCAGTACTTC.

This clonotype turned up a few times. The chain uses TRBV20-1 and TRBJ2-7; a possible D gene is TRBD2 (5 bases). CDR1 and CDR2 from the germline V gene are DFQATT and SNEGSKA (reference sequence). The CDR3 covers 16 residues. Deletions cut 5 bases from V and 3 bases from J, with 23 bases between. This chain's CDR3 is CSAHSSRSGILYEQYF. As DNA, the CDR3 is TGCAGTGCTCATTCCTCGAGAAGCGGAATCCTCTACGAGCAGTACTTC.

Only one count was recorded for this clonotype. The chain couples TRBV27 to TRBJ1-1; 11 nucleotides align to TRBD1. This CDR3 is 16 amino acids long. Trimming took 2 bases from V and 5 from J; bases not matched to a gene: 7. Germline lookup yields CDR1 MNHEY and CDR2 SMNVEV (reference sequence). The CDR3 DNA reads TGTGCCAGCAGTTTAAAAGGGACAGGGGGGACGACTGAAGCTTTCTTT. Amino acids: CASSLKGTGGTTEAFF.

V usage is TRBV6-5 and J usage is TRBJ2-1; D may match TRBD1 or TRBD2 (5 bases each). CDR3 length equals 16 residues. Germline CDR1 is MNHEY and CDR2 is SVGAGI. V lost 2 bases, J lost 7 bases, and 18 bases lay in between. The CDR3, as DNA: TGTGCCAGCAGTTACCCCGGGACCACCGGGATGAATGAGCAGTTCTTC. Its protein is CASSYPGTTGMNEQFF.

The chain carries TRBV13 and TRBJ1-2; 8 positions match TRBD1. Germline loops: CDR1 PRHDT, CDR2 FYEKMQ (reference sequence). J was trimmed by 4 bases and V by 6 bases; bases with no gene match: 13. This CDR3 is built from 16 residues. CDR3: CASSFLLTGEAYGYTF. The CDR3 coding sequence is TGTGCCAGCAGTTTCCTCCTGACAGGGGAAGCCTATGGCTACACCTTC.

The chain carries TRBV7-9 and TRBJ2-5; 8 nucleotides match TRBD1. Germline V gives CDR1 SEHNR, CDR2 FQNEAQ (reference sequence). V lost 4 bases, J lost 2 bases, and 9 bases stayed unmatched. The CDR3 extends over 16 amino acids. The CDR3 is CASSSPRTGRQETQYF. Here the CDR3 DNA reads TGTGCCAGCAGCTCCCCACGGACAGGGAGGCAAGAGACCCAGTACTTC.

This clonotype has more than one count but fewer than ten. The CDR3 here is CSGGPGVNYGYTF. The CDR3 DNA is TGCAGCGGTGGTCCGGGGGTAAACTATGGCTACACCTTC. The V call is TRBV29-1, the J call TRBJ1-2; D may be TRBD1 (5 bases). Germline assignment: CDR1 SQVTM and CDR2 ANQGSEA. Trimming took 7 bases from V and 2 from J, leaving 14 bases between them. This CDR3 has 13 residues.

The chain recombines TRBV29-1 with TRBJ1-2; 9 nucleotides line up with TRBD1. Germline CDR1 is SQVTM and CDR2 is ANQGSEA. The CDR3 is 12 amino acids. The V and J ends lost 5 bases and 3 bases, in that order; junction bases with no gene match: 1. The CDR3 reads CSVTGGDYGYTF. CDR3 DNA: TGCAGCGTTACAGGGGGCGACTATGGCTACACCTTC.

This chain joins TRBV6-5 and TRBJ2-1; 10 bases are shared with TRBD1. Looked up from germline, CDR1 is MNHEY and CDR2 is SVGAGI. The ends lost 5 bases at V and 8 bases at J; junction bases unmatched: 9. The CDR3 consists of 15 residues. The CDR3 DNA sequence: TGTGCCAGCAGTCCGGGACAGGGGAATTTGTATGAGCAGTTCTTC. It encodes CASSPGQGNLYEQFF.